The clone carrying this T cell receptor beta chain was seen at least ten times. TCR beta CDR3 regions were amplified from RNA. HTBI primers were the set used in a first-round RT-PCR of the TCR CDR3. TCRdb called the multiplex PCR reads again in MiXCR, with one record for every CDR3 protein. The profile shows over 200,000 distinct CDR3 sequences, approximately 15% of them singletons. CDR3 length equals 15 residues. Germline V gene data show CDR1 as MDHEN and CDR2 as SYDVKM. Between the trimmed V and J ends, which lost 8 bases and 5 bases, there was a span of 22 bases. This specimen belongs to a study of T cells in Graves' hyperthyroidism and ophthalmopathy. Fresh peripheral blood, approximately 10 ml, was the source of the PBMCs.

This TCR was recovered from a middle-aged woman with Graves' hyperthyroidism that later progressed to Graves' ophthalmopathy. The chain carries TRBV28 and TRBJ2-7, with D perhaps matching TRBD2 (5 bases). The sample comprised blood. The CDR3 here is CASGIRGLQIHEQYF. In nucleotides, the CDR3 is TGTGCCAGCGGGATTAGAGGACTGCAGATCCACGAGCAGTACTTC.